A selection of T cell receptor beta chains follows, all from one sample in a study of T-cell reconstitution after alpha-beta-depleted transplantation in children. TCRdb re-derived calls from the PCR reads in MiXCR, one entry per CDR3 protein. The sample shows approximately 230,000 distinct CDR3 sequences, over 20% of them seen only once. Sequenced material: PBMCs, taken before TCRalphabeta/CD19-depleted stem cell transplant. These receptors were taken from a girl aged 2-10 years with Fanconi anemia, due to receive a stem cell transplant. The CDR3 runs from the conserved cysteine through the conserved F or W. D genes are given only for firm matches. Size values are once, few and many counts, or a class for expanded clones, and some rows have none.

j_call v_call clone_size d_call cdr3_aa cdr3_nt
TRBJ2-3 TRBV29-1 NA NA CSVEGSQGSDTQYF TGCAGCGTTGAAGGTAGTCAGGGATCGGATACGCAGTATTTT
TRBJ2-7 TRBV10-3 NA TRBD2 CAISEGGTRVYEQYF TGTGCCATCAGTGAAGGTGGGACTAGAGTGTACGAGCAGTACTTC
TRBJ2-7 TRBV21-1 NA NA CASSKSGRAYEQYF TGTGCCAGCAGCAAGAGCGGGAGGGCATACGAGCAGTACTTC
TRBJ2-7 TRBV7-6 once NA CASSLGPGAIYEQYF TGTGCCAGCAGCTTAGGACCGGGTGCCATCTACGAGCAGTACTTC
TRBJ2-7 TRBV5-1 NA TRBD2 CASSWGLAGSYEQYF TGCGCCAGCAGCTGGGGACTAGCGGGGTCCTACGAGCAGTACTTC
TRBJ2-7 TRBV6-6 many NA CASSYSIYEQYF TGTGCCAGCAGTTACTCGATCTACGAGCAGTACTTC
TRBJ2-3 TRBV12-3/TRBV12-4 NA NA CASSSGGRADTQYF TGTGCCAGCAGTTCGGGGGGCCGGGCAGATACGCAGTATTTT
TRBJ2-5 TRBV11-2 many NA CASSLERSYQETQYF TGTGCCAGCAGCTTAGAGCGGTCGTACCAAGAGACCCAGTACTTC
TRBJ2-5 TRBV7-9 NA NA CASSFNAGETQYF TGTGCCAGCAGCTTCAACGCAGGGGAGACCCAGTACTTC
TRBJ1-1 TRBV29-1 many NA CSVAAYTEAFF TGCAGCGTTGCAGCCTACACTGAAGCTTTCTTT
TRBJ2-1 TRBV29-1 NA TRBD1 CSGPRQGGYNEQFF TGCAGCGGCCCTAGACAGGGCGGCTACAATGAGCAGTTCTTC
TRBJ2-1 TRBV29-1 NA TRBD2 CSVRTGTTGTEQFF TGCAGCGTCCGAACCGGGACTACCGGAACCGAGCAGTTCTTC
TRBJ2-7 TRBV12-3/TRBV12-4 NA NA CASSAPGPLYEQYF TGTGCCAGCAGTGCCCCGGGACCGCTTTACGAGCAGTACTTC
TRBJ2-6 TRBV6-5 NA NA CASSYPSGPGANVLTF TGTGCCAGCAGTTACCCCTCAGGCCCTGGGGCCAACGTCCTGACTTTC
TRBJ2-5 TRBV3-1 NA NA CASSQRDLNLPDQETQYF TGTGCCAGCAGCCAAAGGGACCTTAACCTACCAGACCAAGAGACCCAGTACTTC
TRBJ2-3 TRBV2 few NA CASSDLRAGASTDTQYF TGTGCCAGCAGTGATCTCCGTGCGGGGGCTTCCACAGATACGCAGTATTTT
TRBJ2-1 TRBV20-1 few NA CSARDQSSSYNEQFF TGCAGTGCTAGAGATCAGTCTAGCTCCTACAATGAGCAGTTCTTC
TRBJ2-3 TRBV10-3 many NA CAISGGPSTDTQYF TGTGCCATCAGTGGGGGACCTAGCACAGATACGCAGTATTTT
TRBJ2-5 TRBV6-5 few TRBD2 CASSYTLAASRETQYF TGTGCCAGCAGTTACACACTAGCGGCTAGCCGCGAGACCCAGTACTTC
TRBJ2-6 TRBV5-1 NA NA CASSFEGPGANVLTF TGCGCCAGCAGCTTTGAGGGGCCTGGGGCCAACGTCCTGACTTTC
TRBJ2-7 TRBV28 few NA CASSEQGSSYEQYF TGTGCCAGCAGCGAACAGGGAAGTAGCTACGAGCAGTACTTC
TRBJ2-1 TRBV4-2 many NA CASSLMTGRDEQFF TGTGCCAGCAGCCTTATGACAGGGAGGGATGAGCAGTTCTTC
TRBJ2-7 TRBV28 few TRBD1 CASSGVGTGNSYEQYF TGTGCCAGCTCGGGGGTCGGGACAGGCAACTCCTACGAGCAGTACTTC
TRBJ1-5 TRBV6-5 many NA CASSSMREVVNQPQHF TGTGCCAGCAGTTCTATGAGGGAGGTGGTAAATCAGCCCCAGCATTTT
TRBJ1-5 TRBV20-1 NA TRBD1 CSASQGASNQPQHF TGCAGTGCTAGTCAGGGGGCTTCCAATCAGCCCCAGCATTTT
TRBJ2-1 TRBV7-6 few TRBD2 CASSLVGGLASFRDLAEQFF TGTGCCAGCAGCTTAGTGGGGGGACTAGCGTCATTCAGGGACCTAGCTGAGCAGTTCTTC
TRBJ2-5 TRBV20-1 medium-sized NA CSAGTHQETQYF TGCAGTGCCGGGACACACCAAGAGACCCAGTACTTC
TRBJ2-5 TRBV14 NA TRBD1 CASSQDSRTGGQETQYF TGTGCCAGCAGCCAAGACAGCCGGACAGGGGGCCAGGAGACCCAGTACTTC
TRBJ1-1 TRBV6-1 NA NA CASSVIKRGATEAFF TGTGCCAGCAGTGTTATTAAGAGGGGGGCTACTGAAGCTTTCTTT
TRBJ2-1 TRBV10-3 many NA CAISESKGGRPGNEQFF TGTGCCATCAGTGAGTCGAAGGGGGGTCGGCCGGGGAATGAGCAGTTCTTC
TRBJ2-7 TRBV2 few NA CASRAGLPFYEQYF TGTGCCAGCAGGGCCGGGCTACCCTTCTACGAGCAGTACTTC
TRBJ2-5 TRBV6-1 NA NA CASSASRGQETQYF TGTGCCAGCAGTGCCAGTAGAGGCCAAGAGACCCAGTACTTC
TRBJ2-1 TRBV11-3 few NA CASSQTRDNEQFF TGTGCCAGCAGTCAGACTAGGGACAATGAGCAGTTCTTC
TRBJ2-5 TRBV7-2 NA TRBD2 CASSTSGGSQETQYF TGTGCCAGCAGTACTAGCGGGGGGTCCCAAGAGACCCAGTACTTC
TRBJ2-4 TRBV29-1 many NA CSVVYLAKNIQYF TGCAGCGTTGTTTACCTAGCCAAAAACATTCAGTACTTC